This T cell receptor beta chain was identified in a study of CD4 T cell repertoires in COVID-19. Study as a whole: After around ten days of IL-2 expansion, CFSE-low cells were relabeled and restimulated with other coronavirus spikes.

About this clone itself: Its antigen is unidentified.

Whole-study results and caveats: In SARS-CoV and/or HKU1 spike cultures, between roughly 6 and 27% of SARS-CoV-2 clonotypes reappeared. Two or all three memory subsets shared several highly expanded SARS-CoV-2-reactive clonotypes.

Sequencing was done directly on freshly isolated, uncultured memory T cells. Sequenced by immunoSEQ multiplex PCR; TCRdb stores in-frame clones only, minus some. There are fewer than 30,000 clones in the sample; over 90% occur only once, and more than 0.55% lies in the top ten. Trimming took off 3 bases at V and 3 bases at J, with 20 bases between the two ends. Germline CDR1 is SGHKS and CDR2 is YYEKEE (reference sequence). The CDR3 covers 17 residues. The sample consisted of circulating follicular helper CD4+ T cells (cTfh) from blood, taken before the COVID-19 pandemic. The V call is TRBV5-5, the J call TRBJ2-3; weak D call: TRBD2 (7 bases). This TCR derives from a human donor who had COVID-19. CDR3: CASSSQRNREGTDTQYF. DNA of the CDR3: TGTGCCAGCAGCTCCCAGCGTAACAGGGAGGGGACAGATACGCAGTATTTT.